Each of the 25 T cell receptor beta chains below was sequenced from the same sample in a study of T cells expressing NK-cell markers. TCRdb re-called the 5' RACE reads and shows each CDR3 protein once, DNA omitted. The sample holds over 150,000 distinct CDR3 sequences. The sequencing sample was made of blood T cells: a sorted CD56 or NKG2C T cell subset, CD4+ or CD8+ T cells, or bulk PBMC T cells (not recorded which). The origin of the receptors is a man aged 18 to 70 in good health.

The chain is built from TRBV5-8 and TRBJ1-4; the D call of TRBD1 rests on TCRdb alone, since no DNA is present to check it. The CDR3 consists of 16 residues. Germline V lookup: CDR1 SGHTS, CDR2 YDEGEE. CDR3: CASSPVDSSTNEKLFF. Full variable domain (rest looked up from reference TRBV5-8 and TRBJ1-4): EAGVTQSPTHLIKTRGQQATLRCSPISGHTSVYWYQQALGLGLQFLLWYDEGEERNRGNFPPRFSGRQFPNYSSELNVNALELEDSALYLCASSPVDSSTNEKLFFGSGTQLSVL.

The V call is TRBV7-9, the J call TRBJ2-3; TCRdb outputs TRBD2, but without DNA this stays unchecked. Germline CDR1 SEHNR, CDR2 FQNEAQ (reference sequence). This CDR3 region has 16 residues. CDR3 sequence reads: CASSLAPSGFTDTQYF.

The chain links TRBV7-6 to TRBJ1-2; TCRdb proposes TRBD1, but this gene call is untestable without DNA. Per germline, CDR1 SGHVS and CDR2 FNYEAQ. The CDR3 sequence is 13 residues long. The CDR3 loop is CASSPGQASGYTF.

The V gene is TRBV16, the J gene TRBJ1-1; TCRdb reports TRBD1, a call that lacks DNA to check it against. Germline V gene data show CDR1 as KGHSY and CDR2 as FQNENV. This CDR3 comprises 14 residues. The CDR3 spells CASSPQTANTEAFF.

The rearrangement uses TRBV5-5 and TRBJ2-2; TCRdb picks TRBD1, but there is no DNA to check that call. Germline CDR1 SGHKS, CDR2 YYEKEE (reference sequence). This CDR3 spans 14 amino acids. CDR3: CASSSRGHTGELFF.

This chain links TRBV12-2 with TRBJ1-5. TRBV12-2 is assigned pseudogene status. The CDR3 runs 17 residues. CDR3 sequence reads: CASRFSTPSGLDQPQHF.

J is TRBJ2-7 and V is TRBV7-9; the D call of TRBD1 rests on TCRdb alone, since no DNA is present to check it. Per the germline V gene, CDR1 is SEHNR and CDR2 is FQNEAQ (reference sequence). This CDR3 is 14 amino acids long. CDR3 loop: CASSEQGISYEQYF.

This chain's CDR3 is CSARDFSGGASRQESKAETQYF. The chain uses TRBV20-1 and TRBJ2-5; TCRdb calls TRBD1, which cannot be checked without DNA. The CDR3 length is 22 residues. Germline V gene lookup returns CDR1 DFQATT and CDR2 SNEGSKA (reference sequence).

The genes are TRBV5-1 and TRBJ2-2. This CDR3 is 15 amino acids long. The germline V gene encodes CDR1 SGHRS and CDR2 YFSETQ. The CDR3 loop reads CASSLTFTDTGELFF.

The gene calls are TRBV7-6 and TRBJ1-3. From germline, CDR1 is SGHVS and CDR2 FNYEAQ. This CDR3 is built from 14 residues. The CDR3 here is CASSKLEAWDTIYF.

The chain employs TRBV5-6 and TRBJ1-6. Germline assignment: CDR1 SGHDT and CDR2 YYEEEE. The CDR3 is 15 residues long. CDR3 sequence reads: CASSFGSGFGPPLHF. Looking up the rest from reference TRBV5-6 and TRBJ1-6 gives the full variable domain: DAGVTQSPTHLIKTRGQQVTLRCSPKSGHDTVSWYQQALGQGPQFIFQYYEEEERQRGNFPDRFSGHQFPNYSSELNVNALLLGDSALYLCASSFGSGFGPPLHFGNGTRLTVT.

CDR3 residues: CASSFRGWDNQPQHF. V and J are TRBV28 and TRBJ1-5; no DNA is available, so the TRBD1 call from TCRdb remains unchecked. The germline gives CDR1 MDHEN, CDR2 SYDVKM. The length of the CDR3 is 15 residues.

The rearrangement uses TRBV19 and TRBJ2-7; TCRdb lists TRBD1, though no DNA is available to test this call. This CDR3 has 16 amino acids. CDR1 and CDR2 from the germline V gene are LNHDA and SQIVND (reference sequence). CDR3 protein: CASSVGPTPSFNEQYF.

The J gene is TRBJ2-5, the V gene TRBV9; TCRdb gives TRBD1 as the D gene, but with no DNA this cannot be confirmed. Germline CDR1 is SGDLS and CDR2 is YYNGEE. This CDR3 region has 15 residues. The CDR3 is CASARRGRVVETQYF.

The chain has TRBV5-6 and TRBJ2-7; the TCRdb D gene call, TRBD1, has no DNA to confirm it. CDR3 length equals 14 residues. Germline-derived CDR1 and CDR2 are SGHDT and YYEEEE. The CDR3 protein is CASNLAGGLLEQYF. The entire variable domain, with the rest obtained from reference TRBV5-6 and TRBJ2-7, is as follows: DAGVTQSPTHLIKTRGQQVTLRCSPKSGHDTVSWYQQALGQGPQFIFQYYEEEERQRGNFPDRFSGHQFPNYSSELNVNALLLGDSALYLCASNLAGGLLEQYFGPGTRLTVT.

The CDR3 reads CASSIWGSEAFF. The J gene is TRBJ1-1, the V gene TRBV19. There are 12 residues in the CDR3. Germline assignment: CDR1 LNHDA and CDR2 SQIVND (reference sequence).

V gene TRBV6-5 combines with J gene TRBJ2-7; TCRdb calls TRBD2, which cannot be checked without DNA. The CDR3 spans 15 residues. Germline V gene data show CDR1 as MNHEY and CDR2 as SVGAGI. CDR3 sequence reads: CASSYSRLAGVEQYF.

The chain links TRBV11-2 to TRBJ2-2. Germline V CDR1 and CDR2: SGHAT, FQNNGV. There are 14 residues in the CDR3. CDR3 loop: CASSLNHYTGELFF.

V is TRBV3-1 and J is TRBJ2-1; TCRdb's D call, TRBD1, is unchecked because there is no DNA. The CDR3 totals 16 residues. CDR1 LGHDT and CDR2 YNNKEL come from the germline V gene (reference sequence). CDR3 region: CASSHVATGGHNEQFF.

The gene calls are TRBV9 and TRBJ2-7; no DNA is available, so the TRBD1 call from TCRdb remains unchecked. CDR3 length: 15 amino acids. Germline V CDR1 and CDR2: SGDLS, YYNGEE. Here the CDR3 reads CASSDPGQGTYEQYF.

The chain is built from TRBV12-3 or TRBV12-4 and TRBJ1-5; TCRdb calls TRBD1, which cannot be checked without DNA. This CDR3 has 13 amino acids. CDR3 region: CASSEGTLQPQHF.

This rearrangement joins TRBV28 to TRBJ1-1; there is no DNA to check the TCRdb D call of TRBD1. In germline, CDR1 is MDHEN, CDR2 SYDVKM. The CDR3 covers 14 residues. The CDR3 region is CASSGGTGAGEAFF.

The V and J genes are TRBV20-1 and TRBJ1-2; TCRdb gives TRBD1 as the D gene, but with no DNA this cannot be confirmed. The CDR3 has 16 amino acids. Germline values: CDR1 DFQATT, CDR2 SNEGSKA (reference sequence). This chain's CDR3 is CRATGPALPGAYGYTF.

The chain couples TRBV14 to TRBJ2-2; there is no DNA to check the TCRdb D call of TRBD1. The CDR3 is 16 residues long. CDR1 is SGHDN, CDR2 FVKESK, per germline. CDR3 region: CASSRQRAGYTGELFF.

The chain carries TRBV18 and TRBJ2-2. This CDR3 has 19 amino acids. The germline gives CDR1 KGHSH, CDR2 LQKENI. CDR3 loop: CASSTTWQSPFSNTGELFF.